These 27 T cell receptor beta chains share one sample of origin, sequenced in a study of T-cell reconstitution after alpha-beta-depleted transplantation in children. Unique molecular identifiers tagged the TCRbeta library. Using its own MiXCR run on the PCR reads, TCRdb lists one record per CDR3 protein. Found here are about 230,000 distinct CDR3 sequences, about 9.6% of them singletons; the top ten hold over 4.5%. The specimen comprised PBMCs from the stem cell graft donor, sampled from the stem cell graft. These TCRs come from a human donor who donated a stem cell graft to a child with SCID.

This clonotype was recorded many times. This chain joins TRBV29-1 and TRBJ1-1, with D uncertain. Deletions cut 5 bases from V and 0 bases from J, with 7 bases between. This CDR3 is 12 amino acids long. Germline-derived CDR1 and CDR2 are SQVTM and ANQGSEA. The CDR3 region is CSVRSMNTEAFF. The CDR3 DNA follows: TGCAGCGTTCGGTCCATGAACACTGAAGCTTTCTTT.

In its sample, this clonotype was seen many times. V usage is TRBV4-1 and J usage is TRBJ2-3; 7 positions match TRBD2. Trimming removed 1 base from V and 2 bases from J; junction bases left unmatched: 9. This CDR3 comprises 17 residues. Germline assignment: CDR1 MGHRA and CDR2 YSYEKL. CDR3 sequence (DNA): TGCGCCAGCAGCCAAGTCAACCTAGCGGTCGTCACAGATACGCAGTATTTT. Translation: CASSQVNLAVVTDTQYF.

This clonotype was seen at least ten times. The chain uses TRBV19 and TRBJ1-5; D is ambiguous. This CDR3 region has 15 residues. Germline V lookup: CDR1 LNHDA, CDR2 SQIVND (reference sequence). With 2 bases removed from V and 2 bases from J, the gap between germline ends came to 10 bases. In nucleotides, the CDR3 is TGTGCCAGTAGTATAAGAGGTGATGGCAATCAGCCCCAGCATTTT. Amino acid sequence: CASSIRGDGNQPQHF.

This chain joins TRBV20-1 and TRBJ1-1; 12 nucleotides match TRBD1. The CDR3 runs to 16 residues. Germline CDR1 DFQATT, CDR2 SNEGSKA (reference sequence). Trimming took 3 bases from V and 7 from J; bases not matched to a gene: 12. CDR3 amino acids: CSARGQGASLVGEAFF. The CDR3 DNA sequence: TGCAGTGCTAGGGGACAGGGGGCCTCTCTCGTAGGTGAAGCTTTCTTT.

The J gene is TRBJ2-7, the V gene TRBV6-5; possible D gene TRBD1, 5 bases. Per the germline V gene, CDR1 is MNHEY and CDR2 is SVGAGI. CDR3 size: 13 residues. The V end lost 2 bases, the J end lost 2 bases, and 7 bases lay between the germline ends. The CDR3 spells CASSYKGPYEQYF. The CDR3 nucleotides are TGTGCCAGCAGTTACAAGGGGCCCTACGAGCAGTACTTC.

This clonotype was seen repeatedly, ten times or more. This chain links TRBV5-5 with TRBJ2-2, with D possibly matching TRBD1 (5 bases). Between the trimmed V and J ends, which lost 0 bases and 4 bases, there was a span of 13 bases. The germline V gene has CDR1 SGHKS and CDR2 YYEKEE (reference sequence). CDR3 length: 16 amino acids. Here the CDR3 reads CASSLVPPGSTGELFF. CDR3 bases: TGTGCCAGCAGCTTGGTGCCTCCAGGGTCCACCGGGGAGCTGTTTTTT.

This clonotype was recorded at least ten times. The chain links TRBV9 to TRBJ1-1; a possible D gene is TRBD1 (5 bases). Germline lookup yields CDR1 SGDLS and CDR2 YYNGEE. The length of the CDR3 is 14 residues. Trimming stripped 3 bases from V and 7 bases from J, with 16 bases between. The CDR3 sequence is CASSDSRGLNEAFF. The CDR3, as DNA: TGTGCCAGCAGCGACTCCCGGGGCCTAAATGAAGCTTTCTTT.

This clonotype occurred many times. V and J are TRBV7-2 and TRBJ2-7; D is tentatively TRBD1 or TRBD2 (5 bases each). The CDR3 totals 14 residues. Germline V gene sequence: CDR1 SGHTA, CDR2 FQGNSA. Trimming removed 0 bases from V and 3 bases from J, with 9 bases in between. The DNA of the CDR3 is TGTGCCAGCAGCTTAGCCCGGGACGACTACGAGCAGTACTTC. Its protein product is CASSLARDDYEQYF.

This clonotype was counted at least ten times. The V and J genes are TRBV12-3 or TRBV12-4 and TRBJ2-2; no clear D gene. V lost 3 bases and J lost 7, with 9 bases in between. The CDR3 has 13 residues. The chain's CDR3 is CASSFELGGELFF. CDR3 coding DNA: TGTGCCAGCAGTTTTGAATTGGGCGGGGAGCTGTTTTTT.

This clonotype was detected ten times or more. The J gene is TRBJ1-4, the V gene TRBV5-1, with TRBD1 as a possible D gene (6 bases). Germline values: CDR1 SGHRS, CDR2 YFSETQ. V lost 0 bases, J lost 5 bases, and 14 bases lay in between. CDR3 length equals 16 residues. The CDR3 here is CASSLAAGATNEKLFF. The CDR3 bases are TGCGCCAGCAGCTTGGCCGCGGGGGCGACGAATGAAAAACTGTTTTTT.

There are many counts of this clonotype. The gene calls are TRBV20-1 and TRBJ2-1; the D gene could be TRBD1 or TRBD2 (6 bases each). V dropped 3 bases and J dropped 0 bases, with 9 bases sitting between them. The CDR3 sequence is 14 residues long. Germline V lookup: CDR1 DFQATT, CDR2 SNEGSKA (reference sequence). CDR3 sequence reads: CSASGGLSYNEQFF. The CDR3 coding sequence is TGCAGTGCTAGCGGGGGCCTCTCCTACAATGAGCAGTTCTTC.

This clonotype has a count of ten or more. The chain carries TRBV3-1 and TRBJ1-2; 7 bases fit TRBD1. Trimming at V came to 5 bases and at J to 8 bases, leaving 5 bases not matched to a gene. The CDR3 spans 12 residues. Germline loops: CDR1 LGHDT, CDR2 YNNKEL (reference sequence). CDR3 amino acids: CASSATGDGYTF. The DNA of the CDR3 is TGTGCCAGCAGCGCCACAGGGGACGGCTACACCTTC.

This clonotype was recorded many times. V is TRBV30 and J is TRBJ1-1, with D possibly TRBD1 on 6 matching bases. There are 13 residues in the CDR3. Trimming stripped 5 bases from V and 4 bases from J, with 14 bases between. CDR1 and CDR2 from the germline V gene are GTSNPN and SVGIG (reference sequence). CDR3 in amino acids: CAWGRGVGTEAFF. CDR3 nucleotides: TGTGCCTGGGGAAGGGGGGTCGGCACTGAAGCTTTCTTT.

This clonotype was detected many times. This chain connects TRBV5-1 to TRBJ2-3, with D hard to call. This CDR3 has 13 residues. V was clipped by 4 bases and J by 0 bases, with 6 bases between them. CDR1 SGHRS and CDR2 YFSETQ come from the germline V gene. Here the CDR3 DNA reads TGCGCCAGCAGCACAGCTAGCACAGATACGCAGTATTTT. It yields the protein CASSTASTDTQYF.

This clonotype showed up many times. The CDR3 DNA follows: TGTGCCAGCAAATACAATAGCGAGGAGACCCAGTACTTC. Translated, it gives CASKYNSEETQYF. This chain uses TRBV2 with TRBJ2-5; possibly TRBD2 for D (5 bases). Germline V gives CDR1 SNHLY, CDR2 FYNNEI. V lost 7 bases and J 5 bases, leaving 14 bases between the germline ends. The CDR3 is made up of 13 amino acids.

About this clonotype: This may stem from a read error, because a much larger clone lies one nucleotide away. The chain combines TRBV24-1 with TRBJ2-1; D may be TRBD1 (7 bases). CDR1 and CDR2 from the germline V gene are KGHDR and SFDVKD. The length of the CDR3 is 18 residues. The chain's CDR3 is CDTSDPNGQEGDGNEQFF. CDR3 sequence (DNA): TGTGACACCAGTGACCCTAACGGACAGGAGGGCGACGGGAATGAGCAGTTCTTC.

The chain carries TRBV10-3 and TRBJ1-2; 7 nucleotides line up with TRBD1. CDR1 is ENHRY and CDR2 is SYGVKD in the germline V gene. V was pared by 5 bases and J by 2 bases, with 8 bases of the junction left unmatched. The CDR3 covers 15 residues. Here the CDR3 reads CAISTDRETNYGYTF. CDR3 bases: TGTGCCATCAGTACCGACAGGGAAACCAACTATGGCTACACCTTC.

This clonotype was seen at least ten times. The rearrangement links TRBV27 to TRBJ2-7; the match to TRBD1 covers 10 bases. V lost 4 bases to trimming and J lost 2 bases; unmatched junction nucleotides: 5. From germline, CDR1 is MNHEY and CDR2 SMNVEV (reference sequence). CDR3 length equals 15 residues. The CDR3 nucleotides read TGTGCCAGCAGTTCCCGGACAGGGGGAACCTACGAGCAGTACTTC. It specifies CASSSRTGGTYEQYF.

In its sample, this clonotype was seen many times. The chain joins TRBV4-2 to TRBJ1-3; D is perhaps TRBD1 (5 bases). Trimming removed 1 base from V and 8 bases from J, with 21 bases in between. The CDR3 covers 17 residues. From germline, CDR1 is LGHNA and CDR2 YNFKEQ. CDR3 amino acids: CASSQVVLGTRGDTIYF. The CDR3, as DNA: TGTGCCAGCAGCCAAGTTGTCTTAGGGACCCGCGGCGACACCATATATTTT.

This clonotype was seen ten or more times. The chain is built from TRBV5-1 and TRBJ2-2; TRBD2 matches at 8 bases. The V gene's germline CDR1 is SGHRS and CDR2 YFSETQ. The CDR3 contains 15 residues. V was clipped by 0 bases and J by 4 bases; unmatched bases: 2. The CDR3 is CASSLVSGVTGELFF. CDR3 nucleotide sequence: TGCGCCAGCAGCTTGGTTAGCGGGGTCACCGGGGAGCTGTTTTTT.

This clonotype was observed at least ten times. The chain joins TRBV7-2 to TRBJ2-7; 10 bases are shared with TRBD1. This CDR3 has 15 residues. CDR1 SGHTA and CDR2 FQGNSA come from the germline V gene. Trimming cost V 2 bases and J 3 bases; bases outside gene matches: 4. The CDR3 spells CASSLRTGGNYEQYF. CDR3 nucleotide sequence: TGTGCCAGCAGCTTAAGGACAGGGGGAAACTACGAGCAGTACTTC.

The chain joins TRBV2 to TRBJ2-3; no definite D call. This CDR3 spans 14 amino acids. Germline V CDR1 and CDR2: SNHLY, FYNNEI. Trimming stripped 5 bases from V and 2 bases from J, with 11 bases between. The CDR3 DNA is TGTGCCAGCAGTTCCCGGACGGTCACAGATACGCAGTATTTT. Residues: CASSSRTVTDTQYF.

In this sample, this clonotype turned up many times. The V gene is TRBV7-2, the J gene TRBJ2-2, with no clear D. V was shortened by 5 bases and J by 6 bases, with 7 bases between the two germline ends. Germline assignment: CDR1 SGHTA and CDR2 FQGNSA. The CDR3 totals 12 residues. In DNA form, the CDR3 reads TGTGCCAGCAGCCTTAAACCCGGGGAGCTGTTTTTT. Translating it yields CASSLKPGELFF.

On this clonotype: Being one base from a much bigger clone, this may be a read error. The chain joins TRBV18 to TRBJ2-1, with no clear D. The CDR3 has 11 residues. Germline V gives CDR1 KGHSH, CDR2 LQKENI. Trimming stripped 2 bases from V and 12 bases from J, with 8 bases between. In DNA, the CDR3 is TGTGCCAGCTCACCAACCTTGACGCAGTTCTTC. Translated: CASSPTLTQFF. The variable domain in full, completed from reference TRBV18 and TRBJ2-1, reads NAGVMQNPRHLVRRRGQEARLRCSPMKGHSHVYWYRQLPEEGLKFMVYLQKENIIDESGMPKERFSAEFPKEGPSILRIQQVVRGDSAAYFCASSPTLTQFFGPGTRLTVL.

This clonotype has at least ten counts. The chain recombines TRBV7-8 with TRBJ2-3; 7 bases align to TRBD2. The CDR3 has 14 amino acids. The germline V gene encodes CDR1 SGHVS and CDR2 FQNEAQ. J gave up 4 bases and V 4 bases, and 5 bases lay outside the gene matches. The CDR3 DNA reads TGTGCCAGCAGCTGGGGGGGAGGGCCAGATACGCAGTATTTT. It codes for CASSWGGGPDTQYF.

This clonotype was observed a handful of times. The rearrangement uses TRBV5-6 and TRBJ2-1, with D hard to call. The germline V gene has CDR1 SGHDT and CDR2 YYEEEE. CDR3 size: 12 residues. Trimming pared 6 bases from V and 8 bases from J, leaving 12 bases between. The DNA for the CDR3 is TGTGCCAGCACAGATGGGGTGGATGAGCAGTTCTTC. Translated: CASTDGVDEQFF. Complete variable domain (other parts from reference TRBV5-6 and TRBJ2-1): DAGVTQSPTHLIKTRGQQVTLRCSPKSGHDTVSWYQQALGQGPQFIFQYYEEEERQRGNFPDRFSGHQFPNYSSELNVNALLLGDSALYLCASTDGVDEQFFGPGTRLTVL.

In regard to this clonotype: A much bigger clone sits one base away, suggesting this may be a read error. The chain is built from TRBV7-2 and TRBJ1-4, with D possibly TRBD1 on 6 matching bases. CDR3 length: 16 amino acids. Looked up from germline, CDR1 is SGHTA and CDR2 is FQGNSA. Trimming shortened V by 5 bases and J by 11 bases, and 24 bases separated the two germline ends. This CDR3 reads CASSPTSGGLGDKLFF. The DNA for the CDR3 is TGTGCCAGCAGCCCTACGTCGGGGGGGCTAGGGGACAAACTGTTTTTT. The full variable domain, in which reference TRBV7-2 and TRBJ1-4 provide the parts outside the CDR3, is GAGVSQSPSNKVTEKGKDVELRCDPISGHTALYWYRQSLGQGLEFLIYFQGNSAPDKSGLPSDRFSAERTGGSVSTLTIQRTQQEDSAVYLCASSPTSGGLGDKLFFGSGTQLSVL.